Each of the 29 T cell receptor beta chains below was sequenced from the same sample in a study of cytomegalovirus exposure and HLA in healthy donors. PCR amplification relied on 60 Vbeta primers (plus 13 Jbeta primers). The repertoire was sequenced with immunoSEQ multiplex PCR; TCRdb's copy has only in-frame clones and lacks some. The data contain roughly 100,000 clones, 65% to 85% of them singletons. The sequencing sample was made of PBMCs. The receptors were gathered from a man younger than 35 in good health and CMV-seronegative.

The CDR3 nucleotides read TGCGCCAGCCTCTTAAATAGCCAGAACACCGGGGAGCTGTTTTTT. This sequence encodes CASLLNSQNTGELFF. The rearrangement uses TRBV5-1 and TRBJ2-2; the D is unclear. Trimming pared 7 bases from V and 1 base from J, leaving 14 bases between. Germline-derived CDR1 and CDR2 are SGHRS and YFSETQ. This CDR3 region has 15 residues. The whole variable domain, filled in from reference TRBV5-1 and TRBJ2-2, reads KAGVTQTPRYLIKTRGQQVTLSCSPISGHRSVSWYQQTPGQGLQFLFEYFSETQRNKGNFPGRFSGRQFSNSRSEMNVSTLELGDSALYLCASLLNSQNTGELFFGEGSRLTVL.

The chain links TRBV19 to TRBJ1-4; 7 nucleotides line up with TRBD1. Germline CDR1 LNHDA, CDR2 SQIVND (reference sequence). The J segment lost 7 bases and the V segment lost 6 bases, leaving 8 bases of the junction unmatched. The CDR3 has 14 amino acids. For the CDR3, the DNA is TGTGCCAGTAGACTCCTGACAGGGTCTGAAAAACTGTTTTTT. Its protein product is CASRLLTGSEKLFF.

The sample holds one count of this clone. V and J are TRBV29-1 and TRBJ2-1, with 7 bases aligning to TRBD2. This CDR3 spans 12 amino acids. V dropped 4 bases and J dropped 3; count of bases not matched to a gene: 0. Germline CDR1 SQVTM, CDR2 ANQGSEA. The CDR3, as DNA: TGCAGCGTTGCGGGGGGCTACAATGAGCAGTTCTTC. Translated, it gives CSVAGGYNEQFF.

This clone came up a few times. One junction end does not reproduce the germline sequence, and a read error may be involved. The DNA for the CDR3 is TGCGCCAGCAGCCGAGGACAGGGGTACGAGCAGTACTTC. Encoded protein: CASSRGQGYEQYF. The rearrangement joins TRBV7-9 to TRBJ2-7; 9 positions agree with TRBD1. The length of the CDR3 is 13 residues. Germline V CDR1 and CDR2: SEHNR, FQNEAQ (reference sequence).

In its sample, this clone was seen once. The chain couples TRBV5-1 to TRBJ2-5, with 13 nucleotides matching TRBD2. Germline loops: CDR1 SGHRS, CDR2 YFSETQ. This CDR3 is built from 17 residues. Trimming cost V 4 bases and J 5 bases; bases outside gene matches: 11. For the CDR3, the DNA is TGCGCCAGCAGCCCCCGGACTAGCGGGGGAAGCTGGGAGACCCAGTACTTC. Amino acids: CASSPRTSGGSWETQYF.

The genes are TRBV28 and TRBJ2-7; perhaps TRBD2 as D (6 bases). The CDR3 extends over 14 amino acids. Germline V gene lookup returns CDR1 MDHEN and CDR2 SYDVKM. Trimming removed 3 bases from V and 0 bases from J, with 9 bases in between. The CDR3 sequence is CASSLRSGSYEQYF. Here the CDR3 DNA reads TGTGCCAGCAGTTTGCGTAGCGGCTCCTACGAGCAGTACTTC.

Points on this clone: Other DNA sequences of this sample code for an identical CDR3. CDR3 DNA: TGTGCCAGCAGCTTCCGGGGAATGAACACTGAAGCTTTCTTT. This translates into CASSFRGMNTEAFF. This sequence joins TRBV11-2 and TRBJ1-1; the D is unclear. Germline V CDR1 and CDR2: SGHAT, FQNNGV. Deletions cut 3 bases from V and 0 bases from J, with 8 bases between. The CDR3 has 14 amino acids. Drawing the rest from reference TRBV11-2 and TRBJ1-1, the complete variable domain is EAGVAQSPRYKIIEKRQSVAFWCNPISGHATLYWYQQILGQGPKLLIQFQNNGVVDDSQLPKDRFSAERLKGVDSTLKIQPAKLEDSAVYLCASSFRGMNTEAFFGQGTRLTVV.

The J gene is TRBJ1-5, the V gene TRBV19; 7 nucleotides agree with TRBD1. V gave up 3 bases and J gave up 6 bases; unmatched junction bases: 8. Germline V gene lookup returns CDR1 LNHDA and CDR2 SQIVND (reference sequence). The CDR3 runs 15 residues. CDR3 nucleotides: TGTGCCAGTAGTATTTTGTCAGGGGACAGTCAGCCCCAGCATTTT. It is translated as CASSILSGDSQPQHF.

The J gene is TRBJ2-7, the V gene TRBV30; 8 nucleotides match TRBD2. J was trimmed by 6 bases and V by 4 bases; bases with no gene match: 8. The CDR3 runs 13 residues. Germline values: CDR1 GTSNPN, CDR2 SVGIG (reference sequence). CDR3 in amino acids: CAWMGLGSGEQYF. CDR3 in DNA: TGTGCCTGGATGGGACTAGGATCGGGCGAGCAGTACTTC.

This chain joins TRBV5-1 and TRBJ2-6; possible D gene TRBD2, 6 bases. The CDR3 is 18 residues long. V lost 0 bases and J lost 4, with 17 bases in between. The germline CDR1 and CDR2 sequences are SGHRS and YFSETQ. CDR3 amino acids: CASSLVGTGVRGANVLTF. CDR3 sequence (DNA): TGCGCCAGCAGCTTGGTCGGGACGGGAGTGAGAGGGGCCAACGTCCTGACTTTC.

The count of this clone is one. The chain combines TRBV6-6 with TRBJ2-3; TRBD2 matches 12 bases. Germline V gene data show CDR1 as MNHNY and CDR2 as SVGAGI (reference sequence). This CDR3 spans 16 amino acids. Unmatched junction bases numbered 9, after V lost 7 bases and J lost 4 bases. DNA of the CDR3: TGTGCCAGCATCCTGGGGGCTAGCGGGAGGGCAGATACGCAGTATTTT. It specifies CASILGASGRADTQYF.

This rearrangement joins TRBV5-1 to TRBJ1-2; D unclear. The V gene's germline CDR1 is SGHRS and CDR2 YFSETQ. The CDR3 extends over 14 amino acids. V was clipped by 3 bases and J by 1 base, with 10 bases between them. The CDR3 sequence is CASSSGRFNYGYTF. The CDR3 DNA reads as TGCGCCAGCAGCTCAGGCCGTTTTAACTATGGCTACACCTTC.

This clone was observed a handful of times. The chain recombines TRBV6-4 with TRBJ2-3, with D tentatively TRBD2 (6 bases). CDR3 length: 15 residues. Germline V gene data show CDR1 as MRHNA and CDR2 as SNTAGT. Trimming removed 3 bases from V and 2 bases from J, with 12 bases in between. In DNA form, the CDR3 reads TGTGCCAGCAGTGAATTGGTAGCGGCCACAGATACGCAGTATTTT. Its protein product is CASSELVAATDTQYF.

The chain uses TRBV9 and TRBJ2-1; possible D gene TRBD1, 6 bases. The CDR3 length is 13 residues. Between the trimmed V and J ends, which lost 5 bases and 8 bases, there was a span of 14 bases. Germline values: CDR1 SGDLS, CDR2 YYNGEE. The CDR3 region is CASSHSAGDEQFF. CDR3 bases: TGTGCCAGCAGTCACAGCGCAGGGGATGAGCAGTTCTTC.

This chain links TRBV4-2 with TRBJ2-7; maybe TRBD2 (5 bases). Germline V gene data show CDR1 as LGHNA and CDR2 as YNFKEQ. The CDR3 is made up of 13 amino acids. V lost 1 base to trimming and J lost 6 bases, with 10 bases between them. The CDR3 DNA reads TGTGCCAGCAGCCAAGGAGGGCCGGGCGAGCAGTACTTC. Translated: CASSQGGPGEQYF.

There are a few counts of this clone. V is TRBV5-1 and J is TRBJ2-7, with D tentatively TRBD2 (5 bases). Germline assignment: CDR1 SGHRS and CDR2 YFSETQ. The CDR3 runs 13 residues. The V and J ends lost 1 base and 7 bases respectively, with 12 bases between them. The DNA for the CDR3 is TGCGCCAGCAGCTTGAAGTTGGGGAGTGAGCAGTACTTC. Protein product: CASSLKLGSEQYF.

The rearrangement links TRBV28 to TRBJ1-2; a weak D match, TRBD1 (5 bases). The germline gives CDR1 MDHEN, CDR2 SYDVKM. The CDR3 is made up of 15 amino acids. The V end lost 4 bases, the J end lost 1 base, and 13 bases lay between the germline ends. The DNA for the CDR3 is TGTGCCAGCAGTTCGACAGCCGAACTTAACTATGGCTACACCTTC. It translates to CASSSTAELNYGYTF.

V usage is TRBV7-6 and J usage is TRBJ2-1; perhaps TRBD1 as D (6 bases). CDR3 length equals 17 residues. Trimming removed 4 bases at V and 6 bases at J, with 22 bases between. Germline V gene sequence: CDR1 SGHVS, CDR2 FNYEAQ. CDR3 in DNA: TGTGCCAGCAGCTCCACACGGACCGGGACATTAACCAATGAGCAGTTCTTC. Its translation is CASSSTRTGTLTNEQFF.

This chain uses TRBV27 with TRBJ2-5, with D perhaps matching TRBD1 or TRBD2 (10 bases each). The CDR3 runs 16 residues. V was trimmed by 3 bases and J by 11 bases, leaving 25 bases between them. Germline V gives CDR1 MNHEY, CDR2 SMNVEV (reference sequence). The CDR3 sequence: CASSLGQGKAGGKQYF. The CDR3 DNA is TGTGCCAGCAGTTTGGGACAGGGGAAAGCGGGAGGGAAGCAGTACTTC.

CDR3 sequence (DNA): TGCGCCAGCAGCAACCTAGGACAGGGGAGCTCCTACGAGCAGTACTTC. Protein product: CASSNLGQGSSYEQYF. The rearrangement joins TRBV4-3 to TRBJ2-7; 9 bases map to TRBD1. Germline V lookup: CDR1 LGHNA, CDR2 YSLEER. The CDR3 is made up of 16 amino acids. The J segment lost 0 bases and the V segment lost 5 bases, leaving 8 bases of the junction unmatched.

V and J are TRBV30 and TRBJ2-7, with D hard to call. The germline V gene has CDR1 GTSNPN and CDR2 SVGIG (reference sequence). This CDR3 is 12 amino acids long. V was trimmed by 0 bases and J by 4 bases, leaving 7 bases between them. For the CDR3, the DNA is TGTGCCTGGAGTGTTCTTAGTTACGAGCAGTACTTC. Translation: CAWSVLSYEQYF.

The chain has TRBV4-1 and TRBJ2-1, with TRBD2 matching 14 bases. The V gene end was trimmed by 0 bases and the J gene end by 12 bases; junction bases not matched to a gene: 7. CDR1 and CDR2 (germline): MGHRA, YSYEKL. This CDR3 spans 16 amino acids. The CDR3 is CASSQDGGLAGVLQFF. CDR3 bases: TGCGCCAGCAGCCAAGATGGGGGACTAGCGGGAGTGTTGCAGTTCTTC.

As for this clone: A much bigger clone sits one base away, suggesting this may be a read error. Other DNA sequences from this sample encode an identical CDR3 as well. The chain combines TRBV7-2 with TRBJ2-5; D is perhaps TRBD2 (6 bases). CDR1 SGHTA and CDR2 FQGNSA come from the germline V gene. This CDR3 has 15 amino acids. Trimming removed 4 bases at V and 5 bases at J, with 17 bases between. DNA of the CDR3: TGTGCCAGCAGCTCCTCCGGGACTTGGGGGGAGACCCAGTACTTC. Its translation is CASSSSGTWGETQYF.

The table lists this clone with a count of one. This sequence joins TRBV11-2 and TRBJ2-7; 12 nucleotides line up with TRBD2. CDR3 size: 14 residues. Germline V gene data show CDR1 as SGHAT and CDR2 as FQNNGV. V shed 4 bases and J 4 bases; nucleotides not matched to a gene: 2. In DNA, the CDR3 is TGTGCCAGCAGCTCACTAGCGGGAGGATACGAGCAGTACTTC. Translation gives CASSSLAGGYEQYF.

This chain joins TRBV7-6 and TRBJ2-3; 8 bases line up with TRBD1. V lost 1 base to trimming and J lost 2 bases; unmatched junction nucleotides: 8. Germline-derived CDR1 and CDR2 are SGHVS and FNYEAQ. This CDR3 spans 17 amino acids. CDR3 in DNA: TGTGCCAGCAGCTTAGTCGGGACAGGTCCCCTCACAGATACGCAGTATTTT. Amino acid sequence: CASSLVGTGPLTDTQYF.

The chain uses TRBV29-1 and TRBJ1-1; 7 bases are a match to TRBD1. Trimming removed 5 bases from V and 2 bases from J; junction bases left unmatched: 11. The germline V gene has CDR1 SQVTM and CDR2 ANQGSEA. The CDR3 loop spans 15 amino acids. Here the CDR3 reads CSVRETWDSNTEAFF. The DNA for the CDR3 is TGCAGCGTTAGAGAGACTTGGGACAGCAACACTGAAGCTTTCTTT.

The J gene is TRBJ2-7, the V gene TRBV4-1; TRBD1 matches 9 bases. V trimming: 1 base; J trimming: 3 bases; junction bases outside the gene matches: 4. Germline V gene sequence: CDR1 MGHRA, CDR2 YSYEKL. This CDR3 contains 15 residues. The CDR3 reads CASSQVGTGLYEQYF. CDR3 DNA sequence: TGCGCCAGCAGCCAAGTGGGGACAGGGCTCTACGAGCAGTACTTC.

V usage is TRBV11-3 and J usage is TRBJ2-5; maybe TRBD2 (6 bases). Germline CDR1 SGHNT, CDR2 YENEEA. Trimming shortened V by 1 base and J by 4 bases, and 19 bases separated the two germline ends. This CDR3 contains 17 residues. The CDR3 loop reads CASSLGLRRGKGETQYF. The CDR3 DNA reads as TGTGCCAGCAGCTTAGGGTTACGACGGGGGAAGGGAGAGACCCAGTACTTC.

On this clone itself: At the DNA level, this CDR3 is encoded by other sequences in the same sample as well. The CDR3 DNA follows: TGTGCCAGCAGTTTAACAGGGGGGTCCTACGAGCAGTACTTC. Translation gives CASSLTGGSYEQYF. The rearrangement joins TRBV28 to TRBJ2-7, with TRBD1 identical over 8 bases. The germline V gene encodes CDR1 MDHEN and CDR2 SYDVKM. The CDR3 consists of 14 residues. After removal of 2 bases from V and 1 base from J, the junction contained 1 base not matched to a gene.